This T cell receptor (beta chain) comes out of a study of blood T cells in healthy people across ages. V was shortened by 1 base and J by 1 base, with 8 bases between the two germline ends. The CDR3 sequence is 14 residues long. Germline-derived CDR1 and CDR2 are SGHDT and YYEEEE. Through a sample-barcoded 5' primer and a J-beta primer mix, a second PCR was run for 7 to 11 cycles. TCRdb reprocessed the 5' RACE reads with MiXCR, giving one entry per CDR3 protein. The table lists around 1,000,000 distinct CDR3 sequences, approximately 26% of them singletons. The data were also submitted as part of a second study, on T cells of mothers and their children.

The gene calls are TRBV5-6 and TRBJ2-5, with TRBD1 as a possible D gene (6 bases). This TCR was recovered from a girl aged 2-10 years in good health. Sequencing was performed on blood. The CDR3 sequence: CASSLMGAQETQYF. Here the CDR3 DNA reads TGTGCCAGCAGCTTGATGGGGGCCCAAGAGACCCAGTACTTC.